This entry concerns a single TCR beta chain. This sample was included in a study of blood T cell repertoires in COVID-19. Germline V lookup: CDR1 MNHNS, CDR2 SASEGT. The CDR3 is made up of 14 amino acids. Trimming left V 6 bases short and J 5 bases short, with 14 bases between. Produced via immunoSEQ multiplex PCR; TCRdb's table is partial and in-frame only. The sample lists some 240,000 clones; approximately 88% were seen once. This sequence originates from a woman aged 70-85 years with COVID-19, enrolled during active disease. The chain employs TRBV6-1 and TRBJ2-1; D perhaps matches TRBD2 (6 bases). The specimen was peripheral blood. The CDR3 region is CASSLGLTNNEQFF. The DNA for the CDR3 is TGTGCCAGCAGCTTGGGACTCACTAACAATGAGCAGTTCTTC.